This paragraph reports one TCR beta chain. These data originate in a study of cytotoxic CD8 clonotypes in ibrutinib-treated CLL. The CDR3 has 14 amino acids. Germline values: CDR1 SEHNR, CDR2 FQNEAQ (reference sequence). Trimming cost V 6 bases and J 1 base, with 12 bases left between them. The repertoire was sequenced with immunoSEQ multiplex PCR; TCRdb's copy has only in-frame clones and lacks some. The sample has around 140,000 clones, 70% to 80% seen once. The chain recombines TRBV7-9 with TRBJ2-5; D unresolved. The sample consisted of PBMCs, taken after 12 months of ibrutinib treatment. The receptor comes from a human donor with chronic lymphocytic leukemia. CDR3 amino acids: CASRSPGGQETQYF. In DNA form, the CDR3 reads TGTGCCAGCAGATCTCCCGGTGGCCAAGAGACCCAGTACTTC.